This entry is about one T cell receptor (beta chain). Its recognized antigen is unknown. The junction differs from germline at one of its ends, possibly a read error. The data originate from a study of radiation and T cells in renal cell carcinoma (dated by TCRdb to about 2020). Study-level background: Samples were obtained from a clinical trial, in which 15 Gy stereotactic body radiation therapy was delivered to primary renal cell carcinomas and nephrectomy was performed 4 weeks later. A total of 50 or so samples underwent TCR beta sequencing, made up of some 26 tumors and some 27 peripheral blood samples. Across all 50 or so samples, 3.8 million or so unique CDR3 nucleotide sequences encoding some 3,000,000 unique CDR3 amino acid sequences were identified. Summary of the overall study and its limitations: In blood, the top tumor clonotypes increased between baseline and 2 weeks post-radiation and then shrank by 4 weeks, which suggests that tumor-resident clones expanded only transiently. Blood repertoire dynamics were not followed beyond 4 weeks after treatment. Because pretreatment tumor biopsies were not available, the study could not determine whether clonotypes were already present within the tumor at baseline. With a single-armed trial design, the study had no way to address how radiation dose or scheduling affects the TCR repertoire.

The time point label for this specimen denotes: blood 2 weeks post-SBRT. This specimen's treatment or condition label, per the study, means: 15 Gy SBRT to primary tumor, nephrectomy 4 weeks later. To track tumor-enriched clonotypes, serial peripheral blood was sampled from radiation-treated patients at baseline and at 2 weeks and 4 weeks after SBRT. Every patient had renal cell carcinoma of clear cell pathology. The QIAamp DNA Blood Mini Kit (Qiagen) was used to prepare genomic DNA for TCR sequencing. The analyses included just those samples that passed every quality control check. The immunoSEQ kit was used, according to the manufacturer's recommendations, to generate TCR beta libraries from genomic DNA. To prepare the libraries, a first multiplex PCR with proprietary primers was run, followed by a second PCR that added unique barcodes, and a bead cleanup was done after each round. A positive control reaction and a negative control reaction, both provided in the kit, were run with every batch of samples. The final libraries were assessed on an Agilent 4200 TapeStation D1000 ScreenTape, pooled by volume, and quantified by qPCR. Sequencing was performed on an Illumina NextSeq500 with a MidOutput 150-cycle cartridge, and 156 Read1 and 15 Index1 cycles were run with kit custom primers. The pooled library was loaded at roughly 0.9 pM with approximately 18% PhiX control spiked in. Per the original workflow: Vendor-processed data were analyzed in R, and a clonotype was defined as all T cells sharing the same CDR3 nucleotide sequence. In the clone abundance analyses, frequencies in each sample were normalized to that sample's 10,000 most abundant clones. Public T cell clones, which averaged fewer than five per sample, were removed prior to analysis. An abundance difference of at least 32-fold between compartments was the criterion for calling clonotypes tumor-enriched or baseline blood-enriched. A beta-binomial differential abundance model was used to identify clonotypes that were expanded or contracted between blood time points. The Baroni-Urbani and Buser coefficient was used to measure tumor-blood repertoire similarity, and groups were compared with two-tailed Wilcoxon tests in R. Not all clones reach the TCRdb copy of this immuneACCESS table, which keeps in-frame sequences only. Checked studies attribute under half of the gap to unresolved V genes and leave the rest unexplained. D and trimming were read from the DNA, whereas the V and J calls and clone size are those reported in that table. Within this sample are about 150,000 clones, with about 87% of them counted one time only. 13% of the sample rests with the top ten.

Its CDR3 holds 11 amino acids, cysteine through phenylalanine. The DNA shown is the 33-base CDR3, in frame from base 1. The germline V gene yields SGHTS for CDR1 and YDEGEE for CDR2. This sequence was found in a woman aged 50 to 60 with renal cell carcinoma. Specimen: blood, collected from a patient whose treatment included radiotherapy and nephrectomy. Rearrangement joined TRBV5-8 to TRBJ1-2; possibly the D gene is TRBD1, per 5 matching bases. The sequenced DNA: TGTGCCAGCAGCCCGGGACGTTCGGTGTCCTTC. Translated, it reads CASSPGRSVSF.